These 31 T cell receptor beta chains originate from one sample sequenced in a study of T-cell reconstitution after alpha-beta-depleted transplantation in children. It was with unique molecular identifiers that the TCRbeta library was prepared. TCRdb re-derived calls from the PCR reads in MiXCR, one entry per CDR3 protein. The data hold approximately 150,000 distinct CDR3 sequences, with 8% to 10% observed a single time. Sequencing used PBMCs, mostly from graft donor cells, obtained 180 days after TCRalphabeta/CD19-depleted stem cell transplant. The receptors were gathered from a female patient aged 2-9 years who had a stem cell transplant for congenital amegakaryocytic thrombocytopenia, so the T cells may come from the graft donor.

This clonotype was found many times. The J gene is TRBJ2-4, the V gene TRBV20-1, with 7 bases fitting TRBD1. In germline, CDR1 is DFQATT, CDR2 SNEGSKA (reference sequence). The CDR3 is made up of 12 amino acids. Germline trimming cut 0 bases from V and 9 bases from J; bases unmatched to any gene: 2. CDR3 sequence (DNA): TGCAGTGCTAGAGAACAGGGGATCATTCAGTACTTC. Translating it yields CSAREQGIIQYF.

Ten or more counts support this clonotype. This chain links TRBV5-1 with TRBJ2-1; possibly TRBD1 or TRBD2 for D (7 bases each). From germline, CDR1 is SGHRS and CDR2 YFSETQ. V was pared by 3 bases and J by 3 bases, with 13 bases between. The CDR3 sequence is 15 residues long. The CDR3 region has the DNA TGCGCCAGCAGCTGGCGGGGGACAGTCTACAATGAGCAGTTCTTC. Translation gives CASSWRGTVYNEQFF.

There are many counts of this clonotype. The chain couples TRBV18 to TRBJ2-7; 9 nucleotides line up with TRBD1. CDR3 length equals 14 residues. V shed 6 bases, J shed 2 bases, and the junction held 5 bases outside the gene matches. CDR1 KGHSH and CDR2 LQKENI come from the germline V gene. CDR3 nucleotide sequence: TGTGCCAGCTCTCCGGACAGGGGAACCTACGAGCAGTACTTC. Translating gives CASSPDRGTYEQYF.

This clonotype was found many times. CDR3 residues: CASSPHGASAETQYF. CDR3 in DNA: TGTGCCAGCTCTCCACACGGGGCAAGTGCAGAGACCCAGTACTTC. The chain carries TRBV28 and TRBJ2-5; perhaps D is TRBD1 or TRBD2 (5 bases each). From germline, CDR1 is MDHEN and CDR2 SYDVKM. The CDR3 extends over 15 amino acids. V lost 8 bases, J lost 4 bases, and 20 bases lay in between. Based on the CDR3 plus reference TRBV28 and TRBJ2-5, the full variable domain is DVKVTQSSRYLVKRTGEKVFLECVQDMDHENMFWYRQDPGLGLRLIYFSYDVKMKEKGDIPEGYSVSREKKERFSLILESASTNQTSMYLCASSPHGASAETQYFGPGTRLLVL.

The chain carries TRBV5-5 and TRBJ1-2; 9 bases line up with TRBD1. With 4 bases clipped from V and 4 bases from J, the junction kept 5 bases outside the gene matches. CDR3 length equals 14 residues. CDR1 SGHKS and CDR2 YYEKEE come from the germline V gene (reference sequence). CDR3 sequence reads: CASSTRDRAYGYTF. CDR3 in DNA: TGTGCCAGCAGCACCCGGGACAGGGCCTATGGCTACACCTTC.

There are a few counts of this clonotype. This rearrangement joins TRBV6-1 to TRBJ2-1; 10 bases fit TRBD2. Per the germline V gene, CDR1 is MNHNS and CDR2 is SASEGT. With 5 bases clipped from V and 2 bases from J, the junction kept 6 bases outside the gene matches. This CDR3 is 16 amino acids long. CDR3 loop: CASSTPGTSAYNEQFF. CDR3 DNA sequence: TGTGCCAGCAGTACACCCGGGACTAGCGCCTACAATGAGCAGTTCTTC.

This clonotype was observed at least ten times. The J gene is TRBJ2-3, the V gene TRBV10-2; unclear D gene. The V end was cut by 4 bases, the J end by 4 bases, with 12 bases between. Germline loops: CDR1 WSHSY, CDR2 SAAADI. There are 14 residues in the CDR3. The CDR3 reads CASSVVGLADTQYF. CDR3 nucleotide sequence: TGCGCCAGCAGTGTCGTAGGGTTAGCAGATACGCAGTATTTT.

In this sample, this clonotype turned up many times. The chain's CDR3 is CASSRHSNQPQHF. The CDR3 DNA is TGTGCCAGCAGTAGACACAGCAATCAGCCCCAGCATTTT. This chain joins TRBV12-3 or TRBV12-4 and TRBJ1-5, with D unresolved. Between the trimmed V and J ends, which lost 5 bases and 1 base, there was a span of 6 bases. This CDR3 is 13 amino acids long.

This clonotype was detected many times. The rearrangement links TRBV29-1 to TRBJ2-5; TRBD2 might be the D (6 bases). Deletions cut 3 bases from V and 4 bases from J, with 9 bases between. The CDR3 covers 12 residues. CDR1 SQVTM and CDR2 ANQGSEA come from the germline V gene. The CDR3 bases are TGCAGCGTTGAGGGACTCACAGAGACCCAGTACTTC. Translated: CSVEGLTETQYF.

In this sample, this clonotype turned up many times. This chain connects TRBV21-1 to TRBJ1-5; TRBD1 was called by the table and not checked on the DNA. TRBV21-1 is listed as a pseudogene. CDR3 size: 16 residues. The CDR3 protein is CASSRGSRGDNQPQHF. CDR3 sequence (DNA): TGTGCCAGCAGCAGGGGGTCCAGGGGAGACAATCAGCCCCAGCATTTT.

The sample holds a few counts of this clonotype. The chain recombines TRBV6-5 with TRBJ2-6; no clear D. The V gene lost 5 bases and the J gene lost 4 bases, with 9 bases spanning the gap. The germline V gene encodes CDR1 MNHEY and CDR2 SVGAGI. The CDR3 spans 14 residues. CDR3 sequence: CASSPVLGANVLTF. DNA of the CDR3: TGTGCCAGCAGTCCGGTCTTGGGGGCCAACGTCCTGACTTTC.

This clonotype was seen repeatedly, ten times or more. The rearrangement links TRBV15 to TRBJ2-4, with D tentatively TRBD2 (6 bases). CDR1 and CDR2 (germline): LNHNV, YYDKDF (reference sequence). The V end was cut by 0 bases, the J end by 9 bases, with 9 bases between. There are 13 residues in the CDR3. CDR3 in amino acids: CATSRDQEGIQYF. CDR3 in DNA: TGTGCCACCAGCAGAGATCAGGAGGGCATTCAGTACTTC.

This clonotype was seen many times. The chain links TRBV12-3 or TRBV12-4 to TRBJ2-3; 10 bases are shared with TRBD2. The CDR3 runs 15 residues. V trimming: 6 bases; J trimming: 0 bases; junction bases outside the gene matches: 3. CDR3 amino acids: CASSRSGGSTDTQYF. DNA of the CDR3: TGTGCCAGCAGCCGTAGCGGGGGGAGCACAGATACGCAGTATTTT.

This clonotype appeared many times. This sequence joins TRBV5-6 and TRBJ1-6; D is undetermined. V was trimmed by 0 bases and J by 5 bases, leaving 12 bases between them. Germline V gene sequence: CDR1 SGHDT, CDR2 YYEEEE. The CDR3 is 16 amino acids. CDR3 nucleotide sequence: TGTGCCAGCAGCTTGGATTGGGGAATGGATAATTCACCCCTCCACTTT. Its translation is CASSLDWGMDNSPLHF.

This clonotype has ten or more counts. The V call is TRBV6-1, the J call TRBJ2-4; D might be TRBD1 (6 bases). The CDR3 is made up of 14 amino acids. Germline-derived CDR1 and CDR2 are MNHNS and SASEGT. Between the trimmed V and J ends, which lost 5 bases and 9 bases, there was a span of 17 bases. The CDR3 bases are TGTGCCAGCAGTCGGACAGCCGATGGAGTCATTCAGTACTTC. Translation: CASSRTADGVIQYF.

This clonotype has a count of ten or more. This sequence joins TRBV6-1 and TRBJ2-2; tentative D call: TRBD2 (5 bases). Germline-derived CDR1 and CDR2 are MNHNS and SASEGT. CDR3 length: 14 amino acids. Trimming took off 8 bases at V and 5 bases at J, with 15 bases between the two ends. Written as DNA, the CDR3 is TGTGCCAGCGGGCAACTAGTTTCGACCGGGGAGCTGTTTTTT. It translates to CASGQLVSTGELFF.

This clonotype has at least ten counts. The genes are TRBV28 and TRBJ2-4; D gene unclear. Trimming pared 1 base from V and 4 bases from J, leaving 14 bases between. Germline lookup yields CDR1 MDHEN and CDR2 SYDVKM. CDR3 length: 16 amino acids. The CDR3 nucleotides are TGTGCCAGCAGTTTATTTGGGTATCGGCCAAAAAACATTCAGTACTTC. It encodes CASSLFGYRPKNIQYF.

On this clonotype itself: A much larger clone lies one base from this, so it may be a read error. V usage is TRBV5-1 and J usage is TRBJ2-1; D may be TRBD1 or TRBD2 (6 bases each). The germline V gene has CDR1 SGHRS and CDR2 YFSETQ. This CDR3 has 14 amino acids. CDR3: CASSRGEAYNEQLF. In DNA form, the CDR3 reads TGCGCCAGCTCGAGGGGGGAGGCCTACAATGAGCAGCTCTTC. The full variable domain, rest sourced from reference TRBV5-1 and TRBJ2-1, is KAGVTQTPRYLIKTRGQQVTLSCSPISGHRSVSWYQQTPGQGLQFLFEYFSETQRNKGNFPGRFSGRQFSNSRSEMNVSTLELGDSALYLCASSRGEAYNEQLFGPGTRLTVL.

This clonotype was observed at least ten times. The gene calls are TRBV27 and TRBJ1-4, with D possibly being TRBD1 (6 bases). Trimming shortened V by 5 bases and J by 0 bases, and 7 bases separated the two germline ends. The CDR3 has 14 amino acids. Per the germline V gene, CDR1 is MNHEY and CDR2 is SMNVEV (reference sequence). CDR3 in amino acids: CASSRQATNEKLFF. The CDR3 nucleotides read TGTGCCAGCAGTCGACAGGCAACTAATGAAAAACTGTTTTTT.

The gene calls are TRBV29-1 and TRBJ2-7; possible D gene TRBD2, 6 bases. CDR1 is SQVTM, CDR2 ANQGSEA, per germline. V was clipped by 7 bases and J by 1 base, with 14 bases between them. The CDR3 runs to 13 residues. CDR3 protein: CSALERVSYEQYF. CDR3 nucleotides: TGCAGCGCACTCGAGCGGGTTTCCTACGAGCAGTACTTC.

This clonotype was recorded many times. The CDR3 DNA is TGCAGTGCTACCGGGACAGGGTGGAACTATGGCTACACCTTC. Translated, it gives CSATGTGWNYGYTF. The chain employs TRBV20-1 and TRBJ1-2, with 9 bases lining up with TRBD1. With 4 bases clipped from V and 2 bases from J, the junction kept 5 bases outside the gene matches. There are 14 residues in the CDR3. Germline CDR1 reads DFQATT; CDR2 reads SNEGSKA (reference sequence).

This clonotype appeared a few times. The CDR3 coding sequence is TGTGCCAGCAGTTCCCCGGCCGCTGGGACGGGGGCCAACGTCCTGACTTTC. As protein: CASSSPAAGTGANVLTF. The V gene is TRBV28, the J gene TRBJ2-6, with D perhaps matching TRBD1 or TRBD2 (5 bases each). The CDR3 covers 17 residues. V lost 4 bases, J lost 4 bases, and 17 bases lay in between. Germline assignment: CDR1 MDHEN and CDR2 SYDVKM.

In its sample, this clonotype was seen many times. The chain combines TRBV5-1 with TRBJ2-7, with D uncertain. CDR1 SGHRS and CDR2 YFSETQ come from the germline V gene. The V and J ends lost 0 bases and 0 bases respectively, with 10 bases between them. CDR3 size: 15 residues. CDR3 DNA: TGCGCCAGCAGCTTGGATGGAGTTCGCTCCTACGAGCAGTACTTC. This translates into CASSLDGVRSYEQYF.

This clonotype has a count of ten or more. This sequence joins TRBV7-9 and TRBJ2-7; 11 bases are shared with TRBD1. With 6 bases clipped from V and 2 bases from J, the junction kept 3 bases outside the gene matches. CDR1 and CDR2 (germline): SEHNR, FQNEAQ (reference sequence). This CDR3 contains 14 residues. CDR3 bases: TGTGCCAGCAGTCGGGACAGGGGGACCTACGAGCAGTACTTC. This translates into CASSRDRGTYEQYF.

On this clonotype itself: A clone one base away is much larger, so this may be a read error. The chain joins TRBV5-1 to TRBJ1-2; D gene ambiguous. Trimming removed 0 bases from V and 1 base from J, with 10 bases in between. This CDR3 region has 15 residues. CDR1 is SGHRS and CDR2 is YFSETQ in the germline V gene. This CDR3 is CASSLAVGFNYGYTF. For the CDR3, the DNA is TGCGCCAGCAGCTTGGCCGTAGGGTTTAACTATGGCTACACCTTC.

This clonotype was seen ten or more times. V usage is TRBV7-2 and J usage is TRBJ2-1, with 11 bases identical to TRBD2. With 2 bases clipped from V and 3 bases from J, the junction kept 3 bases outside the gene matches. This CDR3 has 16 amino acids. The germline gives CDR1 SGHTA, CDR2 FQGNSA. CDR3 DNA sequence: TGTGCCAGCAGCTTACGACTAGCGGGAATCTACAATGAGCAGTTCTTC. Translating it yields CASSLRLAGIYNEQFF.

This clonotype is medium-sized. The genes are TRBV5-1 and TRBJ2-1, with D perhaps given as TRBD1 or TRBD2 (5 bases each). V lost 3 bases and J 4 bases, leaving 17 bases between the germline ends. CDR1 and CDR2 from the germline V gene are SGHRS and YFSETQ. CDR3 length: 16 amino acids. The CDR3 region is CASSSRGGQSYNEQFF. CDR3 coding DNA: TGCGCCAGCAGCTCACGGGGCGGCCAATCATACAATGAGCAGTTCTTC.

This clonotype has at least ten counts. The genes are TRBV20-1 and TRBJ2-7; a possible D gene is TRBD1 (5 bases). In germline, CDR1 is DFQATT, CDR2 SNEGSKA (reference sequence). This CDR3 region has 12 residues. Trimming left V 4 bases short and J 5 bases short, with 12 bases between. CDR3 bases: TGCAGTGCTAAAAAGGGGCTAGACGAGCAGTACTTC. Translated, it gives CSAKKGLDEQYF.

This clonotype was found a few times. This chain links TRBV24-1 with TRBJ2-7; 8 bases are shared with TRBD1. CDR3 length: 15 residues. The trim removed 4 bases at V and 5 bases at J, leaving 9 bases unmatched. Germline CDR1 and CDR2: KGHDR and SFDVKD. The CDR3 here is CATSEGRTGNHEQYF. The CDR3 DNA reads TGTGCCACCAGTGAGGGTAGGACAGGGAACCACGAGCAGTACTTC.

J is TRBJ2-7 and V is TRBV7-6, with 12 bases aligning to TRBD2. Germline trimming cut 5 bases from V and 2 bases from J; bases unmatched to any gene: 10. Germline CDR1 and CDR2: SGHVS and FNYEAQ. The CDR3 runs 17 residues. This chain's CDR3 is CASSLRALAGGTYEQYF. The CDR3 DNA sequence: TGTGCCAGCAGCCTAAGGGCCCTAGCGGGAGGGACCTACGAGCAGTACTTC.

Comments on this clonotype: A single base separates this from a much larger clone, so it may be a read error. The genes are TRBV12-3 or TRBV12-4 and TRBJ2-5; D gene ambiguous. The CDR3 covers 13 residues. The V gene lost 4 bases and the J gene lost 5 bases, with 11 bases spanning the gap. CDR3 sequence: CASSSIRSETQYF. The CDR3 coding sequence is TGTGCCAGCAGTTCGATACGGAGCGAGACCCAGTACTTC.